One sample yielded the 30 T cell receptor beta chains listed below, sequenced in a study of shared clonotypes between healthy human individuals. Profiling relied on immunoSEQ multiplex PCR, and the TCRdb table lists in-frame clones only, not all of them. The sample lists about 600,000 clones, more than 95% occurring once. What was sequenced was naive CD4+ T cells sorted from blood. As for subset: CD45RA+ positively selected. These receptors were obtained from a woman in her thirties in good health.

The chain has TRBV21-1 and TRBJ2-2; the D call TRBD2 from the table was never checked on the DNA. TRBV21-1 is a known pseudogene. The CDR3 loop spans 19 amino acids. CDR3 region: CASSKDRAGLAGVGGELFF. CDR3 sequence (DNA): TGTGCCAGCAGCAAAGATCGGGCCGGACTAGCGGGAGTGGGCGGGGAGCTGTTTTTT.

The rearrangement links TRBV27 to TRBJ1-1; D not certain. Trimming left V 5 bases short and J 1 base short, with 11 bases between. Germline V gene data show CDR1 as MNHEY and CDR2 as SMNVEV (reference sequence). The CDR3 is made up of 14 amino acids. CDR3 nucleotide sequence: TGTGCCAGCAGTCTCCTGAGGGAGAACACTGAAGCTTTCTTT. It encodes CASSLLRENTEAFF.

V is TRBV29-1 and J is TRBJ2-4; possibly TRBD1 for D (5 bases). Trimming shortened V by 3 bases and J by 2 bases, and 11 bases separated the two germline ends. CDR3 length: 14 residues. Germline CDR1 reads SQVTM; CDR2 reads ANQGSEA. CDR3 loop: CSVDSGFSKNIQYF. Written as DNA, the CDR3 is TGCAGCGTTGACTCAGGGTTCTCCAAAAACATTCAGTACTTC.

The chain is built from TRBV7-7 and TRBJ2-1; TRBD2 matches at 8 bases. The CDR3 runs 14 residues. Losses at the gene ends were 6 bases for V and 6 bases for J; bases not matched to a gene: 7. Germline CDR1 and CDR2: SSHAT and FNYEAQ (reference sequence). The CDR3 DNA follows: TGTGCCAGCAGTTATTGGACTAGCAGCAATGAGCAGTTCTTC. It codes for CASSYWTSSNEQFF. Full variable domain (remainder filled in from reference TRBV7-7 and TRBJ2-1): GAGVSQSPRYKVTKRGQDVTLRCDPISSHATLYWYQQALGQGPEFLTYFNYEAQPDKSGLPSDRFSAERPEGSISTLTIQRTEQRDSAMYRCASSYWTSSNEQFFGPGTRLTVL.

The CDR3 DNA sequence: TGTGCCAGCAGCCCCCATACGGACAGGGGGCAGGGCTACACCTTC. Its translation is CASSPHTDRGQGYTF. The chain has TRBV7-2 and TRBJ1-2, with TRBD1 matching 11 bases. The V gene's germline CDR1 is SGHTA and CDR2 FQGNSA. This CDR3 is built from 15 residues. V dropped 5 bases and J dropped 8; count of bases not matched to a gene: 10.

The chain carries TRBV4-2 and TRBJ2-2; D call uncertain. The CDR3 is 15 amino acids. V lost 1 base, J lost 3 bases, and 9 bases lay in between. Germline V gene lookup returns CDR1 LGHNA and CDR2 YNFKEQ. The CDR3 DNA reads as TGTGCCAGCAGCCAAGTGGAGCTAGACACCGGGGAGCTGTTTTTT. It encodes CASSQVELDTGELFF.

The chain carries TRBV30 and TRBJ2-7; D unresolved. CDR1 and CDR2 from the germline V gene are GTSNPN and SVGIG (reference sequence). With 1 base removed from V and 2 bases from J, the gap between germline ends came to 9 bases. CDR3 length equals 13 residues. The CDR3 loop is CAWSENGPYEQYF. CDR3 in DNA: TGTGCCTGGAGTGAAAACGGACCCTACGAGCAGTACTTC.

The V gene is TRBV5-8, the J gene TRBJ1-4; tentatively, D is TRBD1 (6 bases). V lost 3 bases and J lost 7, with 10 bases in between. The germline CDR1 and CDR2 sequences are SGHTS and YDEGEE. The CDR3 totals 13 residues. CDR3 bases: TGTGCCAGCAGCTCTAGGGGGGCTGAAAAACTGTTTTTT. Protein product: CASSSRGAEKLFF. Full variable domain (remainder filled in from reference TRBV5-8 and TRBJ1-4): EAGVTQSPTHLIKTRGQQATLRCSPISGHTSVYWYQQALGLGLQFLLWYDEGEERNRGNFPPRFSGRQFPNYSSELNVNALELEDSALYLCASSSRGAEKLFFGSGTQLSVL.

V gene TRBV5-1 combines with J gene TRBJ2-3; D is unresolved. Germline V gene sequence: CDR1 SGHRS, CDR2 YFSETQ. The CDR3 runs 14 residues. Trimming removed 5 bases at V and 3 bases at J, with 13 bases between. The DNA for the CDR3 is TGCGCCAGCAGTAACGGCCCTCGGACAGATACGCAGTATTTT. It yields the protein CASSNGPRTDTQYF.

This sequence joins TRBV7-2 and TRBJ2-2; D not resolved. The CDR3 is 16 amino acids. The germline V gene encodes CDR1 SGHTA and CDR2 FQGNSA. V shed 5 bases and J shed 1 base, with 14 bases lying between them. The CDR3 bases are TGTGCCAGCAGCGCCTCCCCGTCCGGGAACACCGGGGAGCTGTTTTTT. Encoded protein: CASSASPSGNTGELFF.

V and J are TRBV7-9 and TRBJ1-5; D perhaps matches TRBD1 (5 bases). The CDR3 runs to 17 residues. The germline CDR1 and CDR2 sequences are SEHNR and FQNEAQ (reference sequence). The ends were cut back, 1 base at V and 7 bases at J, with 20 bases in the middle. The DNA for the CDR3 is TGTGCCAGCAGCTTAGGTGGGGGGAGTGATCGGCGCCAGCCCCAGCATTTT. Translated, it gives CASSLGGGSDRRQPQHF. Together with reference TRBV7-9 and TRBJ1-5, the CDR3 gives the full variable domain: DTGVSQNPRHKITKRGQNVTFRCDPISEHNRLYWYRQTLGQGPEFLTYFQNEAQLEKSRLLSDRFSAERPKGSFSTLEIQRTEQGDSAMYLCASSLGGGSDRRQPQHFGDGTRLSIL.

The chain has TRBV19 and TRBJ1-2; tentative D call: TRBD1 (5 bases). CDR1 is LNHDA, CDR2 SQIVND, per germline (reference sequence). The CDR3 is made up of 12 amino acids. Trimming left V 7 bases short and J 4 bases short, with 10 bases between. The CDR3 DNA follows: TGTGCCAGTACTGTCGGGGCCTATGGCTACACCTTC. Its translation: CASTVGAYGYTF.

The chain carries TRBV10-2 and TRBJ2-2; weak D call: TRBD1 (6 bases). This CDR3 has 18 amino acids. The V and J ends lost 0 bases and 0 bases respectively, with 14 bases between them. Germline values: CDR1 WSHSY, CDR2 SAAADI. The CDR3 nucleotides are TGCGCCAGCAGTGAGTCTGGAACAGGGACCGCGAACACCGGGGAGCTGTTTTTT. Its protein is CASSESGTGTANTGELFF.

V and J are TRBV5-3 and TRBJ2-7, with 9 bases matching TRBD1. TRBV5-3 is given ORF status, its function remaining uncertain. The CDR3 is 15 amino acids. V lost 8 bases to trimming and J lost 3 bases; unmatched junction nucleotides: 12. CDR3 DNA: TGTGCCAGCCACCTAGACGGGACAGGGCTCTACGAGCAGTACTTC. Translation: CASHLDGTGLYEQYF.

The chain links TRBV19 to TRBJ2-3, with 7 bases matching TRBD1. The V segment lost 3 bases and the J segment 5 bases; nucleotides outside the gene matches: 5. CDR1 is LNHDA, CDR2 SQIVND, per germline (reference sequence). The CDR3 spans 14 residues. The CDR3 here is CASSITAGGDTQYF. As DNA, the CDR3 is TGTGCCAGTAGTATTACGGCAGGGGGAGATACGCAGTATTTT.

This rearrangement joins TRBV5-5 to TRBJ2-7; 7 positions agree with TRBD1. CDR1 is SGHKS and CDR2 is YYEKEE in the germline V gene (reference sequence). J gave up 2 bases and V 4 bases, and 12 bases lay outside the gene matches. The CDR3 has 16 residues. The CDR3 coding sequence is TGTGCCAGCAGCCGGCGCAGGGACAGTGACACCTACGAGCAGTACTTC. Translation gives CASSRRRDSDTYEQYF.

The CDR3 reads CASGGGSGRRDTQYF. CDR3 nucleotides: TGTGCCAGCGGCGGCGGGAGCGGGAGGAGGGATACGCAGTATTTT. The gene calls are TRBV7-3 and TRBJ2-3; 9 positions match TRBD2. The CDR3 length is 15 residues. Per the germline V gene, CDR1 is SGHTA and CDR2 is FQGTGA. After removal of 8 bases from V and 6 bases from J, the junction contained 12 bases not matched to a gene.

The V gene is TRBV2, the J gene TRBJ2-5, with TRBD2 matching 9 bases. The CDR3 extends over 15 amino acids. V lost 6 bases to trimming and J lost 5 bases; unmatched junction nucleotides: 10. Germline V gives CDR1 SNHLY, CDR2 FYNNEI. The CDR3 here is CASRRREGRLETQYF. As DNA, the CDR3 is TGTGCCAGCAGGAGGCGGGAGGGCCGTTTGGAGACCCAGTACTTC. Variable domain in full (rest from reference TRBV2 and TRBJ2-5): EPEVTQTPSHQVTQMGQEVILRCVPISNHLYFYWYRQILGQKVEFLVSFYNNEISEKSEIFDDQFSVERPDGSNFTLKIRSTKLEDSAMYFCASRRREGRLETQYFGPGTRLLVL.

V and J are TRBV7-9 and TRBJ2-3; D not certain. This CDR3 has 14 amino acids. V dropped 7 bases and J dropped 8 bases, with 19 bases sitting between them. Per germline, CDR1 SEHNR and CDR2 FQNEAQ (reference sequence). CDR3 sequence reads: CASTLFDSLGTQYF. The CDR3 region has the DNA TGTGCCAGCACACTCTTCGATAGCCTAGGTACGCAGTATTTT.

V is TRBV28 and J is TRBJ1-6; 7 nucleotides align to TRBD1. Losses at the gene ends were 8 bases for V and 5 bases for J; bases not matched to a gene: 3. The CDR3 covers 13 residues. The germline V gene encodes CDR1 MDHEN and CDR2 SYDVKM. CDR3 in amino acids: CASGTDDNSPLHF. CDR3 nucleotides: TGTGCCAGCGGGACAGATGATAATTCACCCCTCCACTTT. Based on the CDR3 plus reference TRBV28 and TRBJ1-6, the full variable domain is DVKVTQSSRYLVKRTGEKVFLECVQDMDHENMFWYRQDPGLGLRLIYFSYDVKMKEKGDIPEGYSVSREKKERFSLILESASTNQTSMYLCASGTDDNSPLHFGNGTRLTVT.

The V and J genes are TRBV29-1 and TRBJ2-5; 9 bases agree with TRBD2. V lost 6 bases to trimming and J lost 5 bases; unmatched junction nucleotides: 19. The CDR3 consists of 17 residues. Germline V lookup: CDR1 SQVTM, CDR2 ANQGSEA. This CDR3 is CSVDRYYLAGTGETQYF. The CDR3 nucleotides are TGCAGCGTCGACCGCTACTACCTAGCGGGAACTGGGGAGACCCAGTACTTC.

About this clone itself: The sample holds other DNA sequences that translate to the same CDR3. The chain links TRBV5-1 to TRBJ2-2; TRBD2 matches 9 bases. Germline V gene data show CDR1 as SGHRS and CDR2 as YFSETQ. Unmatched junction bases numbered 2, after V lost 4 bases and J lost 4 bases. This CDR3 comprises 14 residues. CDR3 DNA: TGCGCCAGCAGCCTGACTAGCGGCACCGGGGAGCTGTTTTTT. This translates into CASSLTSGTGELFF.

The chain couples TRBV6-6 to TRBJ2-2; TRBD1 matches at 8 bases. The CDR3 is 13 amino acids. Germline CDR1 MNHNY, CDR2 SVGAGI (reference sequence). Trimming at V came to 6 bases and at J to 4 bases, leaving 1 base not matched to a gene. CDR3 nucleotides: TGTGCCAGCAGAACAGGGGGCACCGGGGAGCTGTTTTTT. Translated, it gives CASRTGGTGELFF.

The gene calls are TRBV28 and TRBJ2-2; tentatively, D is TRBD1 (6 bases). V was shortened by 7 bases and J by 1 base, with 13 bases between the two germline ends. Germline values: CDR1 MDHEN, CDR2 SYDVKM. The CDR3 is made up of 15 amino acids. CDR3 sequence: CASTDRPVNTGELFF. CDR3 bases: TGTGCCAGCACCGACAGGCCAGTGAACACCGGGGAGCTGTTTTTT.

This chain uses TRBV5-1 with TRBJ2-7; 7 bases align to TRBD1. Germline V CDR1 and CDR2: SGHRS, YFSETQ. This CDR3 is 16 amino acids long. Trimming at V came to 2 bases and at J to 0 bases, leaving 8 bases not matched to a gene. CDR3 nucleotides: TGCGCCAGCAGCTTAGGGGGCAGGGGAAGCTCCTACGAGCAGTACTTC. Protein sequence: CASSLGGRGSSYEQYF.

The V call is TRBV28, the J call TRBJ2-7; D may match TRBD1 or TRBD2 (6 bases each). In germline, CDR1 is MDHEN, CDR2 SYDVKM. The CDR3 runs to 14 residues. The V and J ends lost 7 bases and 2 bases respectively, with 15 bases between them. The CDR3 sequence is CASTWGAGPYEQYF. The CDR3 nucleotides are TGTGCCAGCACCTGGGGGGCAGGGCCCTACGAGCAGTACTTC. Variable domain in full (rest from reference TRBV28 and TRBJ2-7): DVKVTQSSRYLVKRTGEKVFLECVQDMDHENMFWYRQDPGLGLRLIYFSYDVKMKEKGDIPEGYSVSREKKERFSLILESASTNQTSMYLCASTWGAGPYEQYFGPGTRLTVT.

CDR3 sequence (DNA): TGTGCCAGCAGCCCCTCGGTCAGTAGCGGGAGTTGGAATGAGCAGTTCTTC. This translates into CASSPSVSSGSWNEQFF. The J gene is TRBJ2-1, the V gene TRBV7-9; 9 nucleotides align to TRBD2. This CDR3 spans 17 amino acids. Germline V gene data show CDR1 as SEHNR and CDR2 as FQNEAQ (reference sequence). With 5 bases clipped from V and 7 bases from J, the junction kept 15 bases outside the gene matches.

The chain is built from TRBV5-1 and TRBJ2-1; 10 positions agree with TRBD2. V trimming: 1 base; J trimming: 3 bases; junction bases outside the gene matches: 13. Germline V gene lookup returns CDR1 SGHRS and CDR2 YFSETQ. The CDR3 is 19 residues long. The CDR3 is CASSLSRVLLAGNYNEQFF. The CDR3 bases are TGCGCCAGCAGCTTGTCTCGGGTGTTACTAGCGGGAAACTACAATGAGCAGTTCTTC.

The chain combines TRBV2 with TRBJ2-7; no clear D gene. Trimming removed 5 bases at V and 0 bases at J, with 11 bases between. The CDR3 spans 14 residues. Germline assignment: CDR1 SNHLY and CDR2 FYNNEI. Here the CDR3 DNA reads TGTGCCAGCAGTTGGACGGTGAGCTCCTACGAGCAGTACTTC. It yields the protein CASSWTVSSYEQYF.

Comment on this clone: Other DNA sequences in this sample translate to the same CDR3. This chain joins TRBV29-1 and TRBJ2-1; 7 nucleotides line up with TRBD2. Germline V gene sequence: CDR1 SQVTM, CDR2 ANQGSEA. Trimming at V came to 4 bases and at J to 0 bases, leaving 3 bases not matched to a gene. CDR3 length: 14 residues. CDR3 sequence: CSVVGGSSYNEQFF. In DNA, the CDR3 is TGCAGCGTTGTCGGCGGGAGCTCCTACAATGAGCAGTTCTTC.